These 31 T cell receptor beta chains came from one sample sequenced in a study of cytomegalovirus exposure and HLA in healthy donors. Here immunoSEQ multiplex PCR was the method, and the copy in TCRdb shows in-frame clones only, minus some. The data contain approximately 56,000 clones, 85% to 95% of them singletons. The sample was PBMCs. These receptor sequences come from a man younger than 35 in good health and CMV-seronegative.

This chain joins TRBV29-1 and TRBJ2-3; 8 nucleotides agree with TRBD2. Per the germline V gene, CDR1 is SQVTM and CDR2 is ANQGSEA. The CDR3 loop spans 15 amino acids. J was trimmed by 0 bases and V by 6 bases; bases with no gene match: 8. CDR3 bases: TGCAGCGTGGCCGACCCGGGAGGGAGCACAGATACGCAGTATTTT. Residues: CSVADPGGSTDTQYF.

The chain is built from TRBV19 and TRBJ2-1, with 8 bases identical to TRBD2. With 5 bases clipped from V and 5 bases from J, the junction kept 17 bases outside the gene matches. Germline V gene sequence: CDR1 LNHDA, CDR2 SQIVND (reference sequence). This CDR3 spans 18 amino acids. The chain's CDR3 is CASSPKRRIAGSNNEQFF. In DNA form, the CDR3 reads TGTGCCAGTAGTCCTAAAAGGCGGATAGCGGGGTCTAACAATGAGCAGTTCTTC.

CDR3: CASSLIPGTYEQYF. CDR3 nucleotides: TGTGCCAGCAGCTTAATCCCAGGTACCTACGAGCAGTACTTC. The chain combines TRBV7-9 with TRBJ2-7; no reliable D call. The germline V gene has CDR1 SEHNR and CDR2 FQNEAQ (reference sequence). V was cut by 2 bases and J by 2 bases, with 10 bases left in between. The CDR3 has 14 amino acids.

The V gene is TRBV5-1, the J gene TRBJ2-7, with 9 bases lining up with TRBD2. The CDR3 spans 16 residues. Germline loops: CDR1 SGHRS, CDR2 YFSETQ. The ends lost 0 bases at V and 0 bases at J; junction bases unmatched: 4. The CDR3 loop is CASSLGLAASSYEQYF. The CDR3 coding sequence is TGCGCCAGCAGCTTGGGACTAGCGGCGAGCTCCTACGAGCAGTACTTC.

This chain links TRBV14 with TRBJ1-1; D remains unclear. V lost 1 base and J lost 1, with 10 bases in between. This CDR3 contains 15 residues. The germline gives CDR1 SGHDN, CDR2 FVKESK. Here the CDR3 reads CASSQVLASNTEAFF. The CDR3 nucleotides are TGTGCCAGCAGCCAAGTTTTAGCTTCGAACACTGAAGCTTTCTTT.

The genes are TRBV7-2 and TRBJ2-3, with TRBD2 matching 7 bases. The CDR3 totals 17 residues. V lost 0 bases to trimming and J lost 0 bases; unmatched junction nucleotides: 6. Germline CDR1 is SGHTA and CDR2 is FQGNSA. The CDR3 protein is CASSLAPSGTSTDTQYF. DNA for the CDR3: TGTGCCAGCAGCTTAGCCCCAAGCGGGACTAGCACAGATACGCAGTATTTT.

The rearrangement joins TRBV28 to TRBJ1-4, with 9 positions matching TRBD1. The CDR3 sequence is 16 residues long. With 5 bases clipped from V and 8 bases from J, the junction kept 12 bases outside the gene matches. Germline loops: CDR1 MDHEN, CDR2 SYDVKM. For the CDR3, the DNA is TGTGCCAGCAGTCCCCGACTGGGACAGGGAGAAGAAAAACTGTTTTTT. Translation: CASSPRLGQGEEKLFF.

The chain links TRBV4-1 to TRBJ1-5; 8 bases line up with TRBD1. The CDR3 runs 17 residues. With V trimmed by 4 bases and J by 8 bases, 16 bases remained unmatched. Per the germline V gene, CDR1 is MGHRA and CDR2 is YSYEKL. CDR3 in DNA: TGCGCCAGCAGCCTATCTGGGGGGGCAGGGGGCACGGAGCCCCAGCATTTT. Translated: CASSLSGGAGGTEPQHF.

V and J are TRBV10-3 and TRBJ1-4; 11 bases are a match to TRBD1. There are 15 residues in the CDR3. Germline CDR1 is ENHRY and CDR2 is SYGVKD. With 8 bases clipped from V and 7 bases from J, the junction kept 9 bases outside the gene matches. This CDR3 reads CAIGTGTGGGEKLFF. The DNA of the CDR3 is TGTGCCATCGGCACCGGGACAGGGGGTGGTGAAAAACTGTTTTTT.

The gene calls are TRBV18 and TRBJ2-5; TRBD1 is a possible D gene (5 bases). CDR1 and CDR2 (germline): KGHSH, LQKENI. The germline V and J ends were trimmed by 5 bases and 5 bases, with 21 bases remaining between them. The CDR3 length is 16 residues. CDR3 residues: CASSAGPPLDGETQYF. The DNA for the CDR3 is TGTGCCAGCTCAGCAGGGCCTCCTCTCGACGGGGAGACCCAGTACTTC.

The chain couples TRBV19 to TRBJ2-3; D is perhaps TRBD2 (6 bases). With 11 bases removed from V and 10 bases from J, the gap between germline ends came to 25 bases. CDR1 LNHDA and CDR2 SQIVND come from the germline V gene (reference sequence). The CDR3 runs 14 residues. The CDR3 loop is CASTAGGNVMSQYF. CDR3 DNA sequence: TGTGCCTCCACGGCCGGGGGAAACGTAATGTCGCAGTATTTT. The full variable domain, in which reference TRBV19 and TRBJ2-3 provide the parts outside the CDR3, is DGGITQSPKYLFRKEGQNVTLSCEQNLNHDAMYWYRQDPGQGLRLIYYSQIVNDFQKGDIAEGYSVSREKKESFPLTVTSAQKNPTAFYLCASTAGGNVMSQYFGPGTRLTVL.

V and J are TRBV7-2 and TRBJ2-1; 15 bases are shared with TRBD2. Germline CDR1 SGHTA, CDR2 FQGNSA. V shed 5 bases and J 8 bases; nucleotides not matched to a gene: 7. There are 16 residues in the CDR3. CDR3 DNA: TGTGCCAGCAGCGCTCGGACTAGCGGGAGGGCGGATGAGCAGTTCTTC. Translating it yields CASSARTSGRADEQFF. The variable domain in full, with the rest retrieved from reference TRBV7-2 and TRBJ2-1, is GAGVSQSPSNKVTEKGKDVELRCDPISGHTALYWYRQSLGQGLEFLIYFQGNSAPDKSGLPSDRFSAERTGGSVSTLTIQRTQQEDSAVYLCASSARTSGRADEQFFGPGTRLTVL.

The J gene is TRBJ2-5, the V gene TRBV6-5; D is perhaps TRBD1 (6 bases). The CDR3 runs to 12 residues. V was trimmed by 6 bases and J by 5 bases, leaving 10 bases between them. Germline CDR1 MNHEY, CDR2 SVGAGI. In DNA, the CDR3 is TGTGCCAGCAGAACAGGGATGGAGACCCAGTACTTC. Its translation is CASRTGMETQYF.

J is TRBJ2-3 and V is TRBV4-1, with 9 positions matching TRBD2. Unmatched junction bases numbered 13, after V lost 0 bases and J lost 3 bases. The length of the CDR3 is 19 residues. Germline V lookup: CDR1 MGHRA, CDR2 YSYEKL. The CDR3 DNA follows: TGCGCCAGCAGCCAAGATGAACCCCCGCGGGAGGGTATGACAGATACGCAGTATTTT. Its translation is CASSQDEPPREGMTDTQYF.

In this sample, this clone turned up once. The chain has TRBV11-2 and TRBJ2-7; 7 bases align to TRBD2. Germline CDR1 and CDR2: SGHAT and FQNNGV. The CDR3 spans 13 residues. With V trimmed by 10 bases and J by 3 bases, 9 bases remained unmatched. The chain's CDR3 is CATALADNYEQYF. CDR3 DNA: TGTGCCACCGCTCTAGCGGACAACTACGAGCAGTACTTC.

This clone was recorded only once. V gene TRBV5-6 combines with J gene TRBJ2-7, with a possible D match to TRBD1 (5 bases). The germline gives CDR1 SGHDT, CDR2 YYEEEE. V was shortened by 2 bases and J by 3 bases, with 18 bases between the two germline ends. The CDR3 is 16 amino acids. The DNA of the CDR3 is TGTGCCAGCAGCTTTGAAAGGCAGGGAACCTACTACGAGCAGTACTTC. Residues: CASSFERQGTYYEQYF.

This chain joins TRBV6-4 and TRBJ2-1; 7 bases map to TRBD2. Germline assignment: CDR1 MRHNA and CDR2 SNTAGT. V was clipped by 0 bases and J by 7 bases; unmatched bases: 9. The CDR3 loop spans 16 amino acids. CDR3 nucleotides: TGTGCCAGCAGTGACTCTCGGGCGGGAGTAAGTAATGAGCAGTTCTTC. Its translation: CASSDSRAGVSNEQFF.

This clone appeared once. J is TRBJ2-7 and V is TRBV18; 7 nucleotides line up with TRBD2. Germline V CDR1 and CDR2: KGHSH, LQKENI. The trim removed 5 bases at V and 1 base at J, leaving 2 bases unmatched. There are 13 residues in the CDR3. The CDR3 loop is CASSSGLSYEQYF. The CDR3, as DNA: TGTGCCAGCTCATCGGGACTATCCTACGAGCAGTACTTC.

The chain combines TRBV28 with TRBJ2-7, with 9 bases aligning to TRBD1. With 2 bases clipped from V and 4 bases from J, the junction kept 9 bases outside the gene matches. The CDR3 runs 16 residues. Per the germline V gene, CDR1 is MDHEN and CDR2 is SYDVKM. This CDR3 is CASSLQGQGIFYEQYF. The CDR3 coding sequence is TGTGCCAGCAGTTTACAAGGACAGGGGATATTTTACGAGCAGTACTTC.

The chain has TRBV28 and TRBJ1-4; the D gene is possibly TRBD1 (5 bases). V lost 4 bases to trimming and J lost 6 bases, with 15 bases between them. The CDR3 contains 15 residues. The germline V gene encodes CDR1 MDHEN and CDR2 SYDVKM. This CDR3 reads CASSSSGTGDEKLFF. Written as DNA, the CDR3 is TGTGCCAGCAGTTCATCCGGGACGGGGGATGAAAAACTGTTTTTT.

V usage is TRBV28 and J usage is TRBJ2-1; 10 bases agree with TRBD1. This CDR3 has 13 residues. The germline gives CDR1 MDHEN, CDR2 SYDVKM. Unmatched junction bases numbered 2, after V lost 8 bases and J lost 4 bases. Here the CDR3 reads CASGGQGYNEQFF. In DNA, the CDR3 is TGTGCCAGCGGGGGACAGGGGTACAATGAGCAGTTCTTC. Based on the CDR3 plus reference TRBV28 and TRBJ2-1, the full variable domain is DVKVTQSSRYLVKRTGEKVFLECVQDMDHENMFWYRQDPGLGLRLIYFSYDVKMKEKGDIPEGYSVSREKKERFSLILESASTNQTSMYLCASGGQGYNEQFFGPGTRLTVL.

The rearrangement joins TRBV27 to TRBJ2-7; TRBD2 might be the D (6 bases). The germline V gene has CDR1 MNHEY and CDR2 SMNVEV (reference sequence). The CDR3 contains 15 residues. The germline V and J ends were trimmed by 3 bases and 2 bases, with 14 bases remaining between them. The CDR3 DNA reads as TGTGCCAGCAGTTTGTACGGGACTCTCCCCTACGAGCAGTACTTC. Encoded protein: CASSLYGTLPYEQYF.

This chain connects TRBV2 to TRBJ1-3, with 7 nucleotides matching TRBD1. Germline loops: CDR1 SNHLY, CDR2 FYNNEI. CDR3 length equals 20 residues. Trimming cost V 6 bases and J 0 bases; bases outside gene matches: 20. The CDR3 DNA sequence: TGTGCCAGCAGAATGCCCGATGTTCGACAGGGACTTTCCTCTGGAAACACCATATATTTT. Its protein is CASRMPDVRQGLSSGNTIYF. The variable domain in full, completed from reference TRBV2 and TRBJ1-3, reads EPEVTQTPSHQVTQMGQEVILRCVPISNHLYFYWYRQILGQKVEFLVSFYNNEISEKSEIFDDQFSVERPDGSNFTLKIRSTKLEDSAMYFCASRMPDVRQGLSSGNTIYFGEGSWLTVV.

The chain couples TRBV7-9 to TRBJ2-7; D not certain. CDR3 length: 12 residues. Trimming cost V 1 base and J 5 bases, with 6 bases left between them. Germline V gene lookup returns CDR1 SEHNR and CDR2 FQNEAQ (reference sequence). The chain's CDR3 is CASSLVRDEQYF. The DNA for the CDR3 is TGTGCCAGCAGCTTAGTTCGTGACGAGCAGTACTTC.

V and J are TRBV19 and TRBJ2-2; D is possibly TRBD2 (5 bases). The CDR3 length is 12 residues. Per the germline V gene, CDR1 is LNHDA and CDR2 is SQIVND (reference sequence). Trimming left V 4 bases short and J 10 bases short, with 10 bases between. CDR3 DNA sequence: TGTGCCAGTAGTACCCGGAGGCTGGAGCTGTTTTTT. This gives the protein CASSTRRLELFF.

The chain joins TRBV7-2 to TRBJ1-5, with D possibly matching TRBD1 (5 bases). V was cut by 5 bases and J by 2 bases, with 10 bases left in between. Germline-derived CDR1 and CDR2 are SGHTA and FQGNSA. The CDR3 is 14 residues long. The CDR3 bases are TGTGCCAGCAGCGGGGGGGGTGGCAATCAGCCCCAGCATTTT. Its translation is CASSGGGGNQPQHF.

The chain employs TRBV5-4 and TRBJ2-5; TRBD2 might be the D (6 bases). Germline V gene lookup returns CDR1 SGHNT and CDR2 YYREEE (reference sequence). CDR3 length equals 14 residues. V was cut by 2 bases and J by 4 bases, with 12 bases left in between. The CDR3 loop reads CASSFVEGGETQYF. The CDR3 nucleotides are TGTGCCAGCAGCTTCGTGGAGGGAGGAGAGACCCAGTACTTC.

This rearrangement joins TRBV5-1 to TRBJ2-1; 8 bases fit TRBD2. V gave up 2 bases and J gave up 9 bases; unmatched junction bases: 7. The length of the CDR3 is 14 residues. Germline-derived CDR1 and CDR2 are SGHRS and YFSETQ. The CDR3 region is CASSLPGTRGEQFF. The CDR3, as DNA: TGCGCCAGCAGCTTACCCGGGACTAGAGGTGAGCAGTTCTTC.

The J gene is TRBJ1-3, the V gene TRBV19; no firm D call. Germline V gene data show CDR1 as LNHDA and CDR2 as SQIVND (reference sequence). This CDR3 is built from 14 residues. V gave up 5 bases and J gave up 8 bases, with 16 bases separating them. The DNA for the CDR3 is TGTGCCAGTAGTGTGAACTACCGGGGAGACACCATATATTTT. Protein: CASSVNYRGDTIYF.

The chain couples TRBV7-3 to TRBJ1-1, with D uncertain. The CDR3 spans 13 residues. Trimming took off 0 bases at V and 3 bases at J, with 5 bases between the two ends. Germline loops: CDR1 SGHTA, CDR2 FQGTGA. CDR3 nucleotides: TGTGCCAGCAGCTTAACCCGGGACACTGAAGCTTTCTTT. Protein: CASSLTRDTEAFF.

This rearrangement joins TRBV27 to TRBJ2-5; D unclear. CDR1 and CDR2 from the germline V gene are MNHEY and SMNVEV (reference sequence). The CDR3 is made up of 13 amino acids. V dropped 2 bases and J dropped 1 base, with 5 bases sitting between them. CDR3 sequence: CASSLSSQETQYF. CDR3 in DNA: TGTGCCAGCAGTTTAAGCTCCCAAGAGACCCAGTACTTC.